Below are 29 T cell receptor beta chains sequenced from a single sample in a study of blood T cell repertoires in COVID-19. Some clones are missing from TCRdb's copy, which holds only in-frame ones; the method was immunoSEQ multiplex PCR. The sample lists 63,000 or so clones, 85% to 90% seen once, with around 3.9% in the top ten. The sample was peripheral blood. The receptors were gathered from a man in his 70s with active COVID-19.

This chain uses TRBV18 with TRBJ1-3, with D tentatively TRBD1 (5 bases). The CDR3 length is 16 residues. Germline CDR1 is KGHSH and CDR2 is LQKENI. Trimming took off 7 bases at V and 0 bases at J, with 16 bases between the two ends. CDR3 region: CASYPGRQGSGNTIYF. The CDR3 DNA follows: TGTGCCAGCTACCCAGGACGGCAGGGCTCTGGAAACACCATATATTTT.

The V gene is TRBV10-3, the J gene TRBJ1-1; D might be TRBD1 (5 bases). The CDR3 contains 13 residues. Germline V gene lookup returns CDR1 ENHRY and CDR2 SYGVKD. V gave up 5 bases and J gave up 1 base, with 8 bases separating them. The CDR3 DNA reads as TGTGCCATCAGTCAGGGCCCGAACACTGAAGCTTTCTTT. Its protein product is CAISQGPNTEAFF.

The CDR3 sequence: CSVEGGTGWDGYTF. The CDR3 region has the DNA TGCAGCGTTGAAGGCGGGACAGGGTGGGATGGCTACACCTTC. This chain connects TRBV29-1 to TRBJ1-2; 9 bases agree with TRBD1. CDR1 is SQVTM, CDR2 ANQGSEA, per germline. V gave up 1 base and J gave up 6 bases; unmatched junction bases: 6. This CDR3 spans 14 amino acids.

J is TRBJ2-7 and V is TRBV4-2, with 9 bases fitting TRBD1. The CDR3 covers 15 residues. Germline CDR1 and CDR2: LGHNA and YNFKEQ. V dropped 4 bases and J dropped 2; count of bases not matched to a gene: 6. CDR3 in amino acids: CASSPPGTGTYEQYF. CDR3 bases: TGTGCCAGCAGCCCCCCCGGGACAGGGACCTACGAGCAGTACTTC.

The chain recombines TRBV4-3 with TRBJ2-1; TRBD2 matches at 8 bases. V gave up 0 bases and J gave up 0 bases; unmatched junction bases: 4. Germline V gene sequence: CDR1 LGHNA, CDR2 YSLEER. The CDR3 is 17 residues long. CDR3 DNA: TGCGCCAGCAGCCAAGATCCCAGCGGGAGCTCCTACAATGAGCAGTTCTTC. The encoded protein is CASSQDPSGSSYNEQFF.

The chain links TRBV19 to TRBJ1-4; TRBD1 matches at 9 bases. CDR3 length: 15 residues. Trimming removed 1 base from V and 8 bases from J; junction bases left unmatched: 5. Germline CDR1 LNHDA, CDR2 SQIVND (reference sequence). CDR3 sequence reads: CASSIGRTGVEKLFF. The CDR3 DNA sequence: TGTGCCAGTAGTATAGGCCGGACAGGGGTCGAAAAACTGTTTTTT.

V and J are TRBV19 and TRBJ2-7; tentatively, D is TRBD2 (6 bases). CDR1 is LNHDA and CDR2 is SQIVND in the germline V gene (reference sequence). With 7 bases removed from V and 2 bases from J, the gap between germline ends came to 18 bases. The length of the CDR3 is 15 residues. The CDR3 reads CASTSRGRGAYEQYF. The CDR3 coding sequence is TGTGCCAGTACAAGCCGGGGACGCGGGGCCTACGAGCAGTACTTC.

This clone has just a few counts. The J gene is TRBJ1-5, the V gene TRBV7-9; 8 bases match TRBD1. CDR1 SEHNR and CDR2 FQNEAQ come from the germline V gene (reference sequence). The CDR3 has 19 residues. The ends lost 7 bases at V and 0 bases at J; junction bases unmatched: 17. The CDR3 nucleotides are TGTGCCAGCATCACATCGGGACAGGCCGAGACCTATAGCAATCAGCCCCAGCATTTT. Its translation: CASITSGQAETYSNQPQHF.

V and J are TRBV24-1 and TRBJ1-1; D unresolved. Trimming took 0 bases from V and 5 from J, leaving 6 bases between them. Germline values: CDR1 KGHDR, CDR2 SFDVKD. The CDR3 is 13 residues long. The CDR3 protein is CATSDLGGTEAFF. In DNA, the CDR3 is TGTGCCACCAGTGATTTGGGCGGGACTGAAGCTTTCTTT.

The chain is built from TRBV2 and TRBJ2-1; TRBD2 matches 12 bases. The V segment lost 7 bases and the J segment 7 bases; nucleotides outside the gene matches: 5. The CDR3 runs to 14 residues. The germline gives CDR1 SNHLY, CDR2 FYNNEI. CDR3 sequence (DNA): TGTGCCAGCACTCAAGGGACTAGCGGGAATGAGCAGTTCTTC. It translates to CASTQGTSGNEQFF.

The chain joins TRBV19 to TRBJ2-7, with TRBD2 identical over 7 bases. Germline CDR1 reads LNHDA; CDR2 reads SQIVND (reference sequence). Germline trimming cut 1 base from V and 1 base from J; bases unmatched to any gene: 4. The CDR3 has 15 residues. CDR3 DNA: TGTGCCAGTAGTATAGGACTAGCTGGGTCCTACGAGCAGTACTTC. Amino acids: CASSIGLAGSYEQYF.

This chain joins TRBV20-1 and TRBJ2-7; the match to TRBD2 covers 9 bases. Trimming cost V 3 bases and J 7 bases; bases outside gene matches: 16. Germline lookup yields CDR1 DFQATT and CDR2 SNEGSKA (reference sequence). This CDR3 region has 16 residues. CDR3 nucleotide sequence: TGCAGTGCTAGTTCTGTGACTAGCGGCCTGAGCGGGGAGCAGTACTTC. This translates into CSASSVTSGLSGEQYF.

This sequence joins TRBV7-2 and TRBJ2-1, with 8 nucleotides matching TRBD2. V shed 0 bases and J 6 bases; nucleotides not matched to a gene: 1. In germline, CDR1 is SGHTA, CDR2 FQGNSA. The CDR3 loop spans 14 amino acids. The CDR3 sequence is CASSLAGLANEQFF. The CDR3 nucleotides read TGTGCCAGCAGCTTAGCCGGACTAGCCAATGAGCAGTTCTTC.

This chain connects TRBV28 to TRBJ1-3, with 7 bases fitting TRBD1. The CDR3 spans 17 residues. CDR1 and CDR2 (germline): MDHEN, SYDVKM. Losses at the gene ends were 6 bases for V and 0 bases for J; bases not matched to a gene: 11. The CDR3 DNA is TGTGCCAGCAGCCCGTCCGCTTACAGGGGCTCTGGAAACACCATATATTTT. Its translation is CASSPSAYRGSGNTIYF.

The rearrangement joins TRBV5-1 to TRBJ2-1, with TRBD2 as a possible D gene (5 bases). The V end lost 0 bases, the J end lost 10 bases, and 5 bases lay between the germline ends. The CDR3 length is 11 residues. Germline CDR1 is SGHRS and CDR2 is YFSETQ. The CDR3 spells CASSLAGEQFF. CDR3 nucleotides: TGCGCCAGCAGCTTGGCGGGGGAGCAGTTCTTC.

The chain has TRBV27 and TRBJ2-7, with 8 nucleotides matching TRBD2. With V trimmed by 2 bases and J by 9 bases, 6 bases remained unmatched. This CDR3 region has 13 residues. Germline assignment: CDR1 MNHEY and CDR2 SMNVEV (reference sequence). The CDR3 DNA reads as TGTGCCAGCAGTTTACCGAACCGGGGGGGGCAGTACTTC. Its translation is CASSLPNRGGQYF.

This rearrangement joins TRBV6-4 to TRBJ2-2; 10 nucleotides line up with TRBD2. The CDR3 covers 15 residues. Germline CDR1 reads MRHNA; CDR2 reads SNTAGT. V lost 6 bases to trimming and J lost 4 bases; unmatched junction nucleotides: 5. CDR3 coding DNA: TGTGCCAGCAGAGCGGGAGGGCCGGGCACCGGGGAGCTGTTTTTT. This translates into CASRAGGPGTGELFF.

The chain couples TRBV5-1 to TRBJ2-1, with D maybe TRBD2 (7 bases). The CDR3 sequence is 14 residues long. Trimming removed 4 bases at V and 6 bases at J, with 14 bases between. Germline V lookup: CDR1 SGHRS, CDR2 YFSETQ. The CDR3 spells CASSPGGGGNEQFF. CDR3 in DNA: TGCGCCAGCAGCCCTGGAGGGGGGGGCAATGAGCAGTTCTTC. Drawing the rest from reference TRBV5-1 and TRBJ2-1, the complete variable domain is KAGVTQTPRYLIKTRGQQVTLSCSPISGHRSVSWYQQTPGQGLQFLFEYFSETQRNKGNFPGRFSGRQFSNSRSEMNVSTLELGDSALYLCASSPGGGGNEQFFGPGTRLTVL.

The V call is TRBV11-3, the J call TRBJ2-7; 11 nucleotides match TRBD2. The CDR3 runs to 17 residues. The germline gives CDR1 SGHNT, CDR2 YENEEA. Trimming took 5 bases from V and 1 from J; bases not matched to a gene: 10. In nucleotides, the CDR3 is TGTGCCAGCAGCCCCCAGGGACTAGCGGAAACTTCCTACGAGCAGTACTTC. Translation: CASSPQGLAETSYEQYF.

In its sample, this clone was seen once. This chain links TRBV5-5 with TRBJ2-5; TRBD1 matches at 7 bases. This CDR3 is 17 amino acids long. V shed 4 bases, J shed 5 bases, and the junction held 17 bases outside the gene matches. CDR1 and CDR2 (germline): SGHKS, YYEKEE (reference sequence). This chain's CDR3 is CASSPGVGGPAVETQYF. The CDR3 nucleotides are TGTGCCAGCAGCCCCGGGGTAGGGGGCCCCGCGGTGGAGACCCAGTACTTC.

The V call is TRBV27, the J call TRBJ2-5; 8 bases fit TRBD1. This CDR3 has 12 residues. CDR1 is MNHEY and CDR2 is SMNVEV in the germline V gene (reference sequence). After removal of 6 bases from V and 4 bases from J, the junction contained 1 base not matched to a gene. CDR3 coding DNA: TGTGCCAGCAGAGACAGGGGAGAGACCCAGTACTTC. This gives the protein CASRDRGETQYF.

The chain combines TRBV29-1 with TRBJ1-1; D might be TRBD1 (5 bases). This CDR3 has 10 amino acids. V lost 7 bases, J lost 4 bases, and 7 bases lay in between. The germline gives CDR1 SQVTM, CDR2 ANQGSEA. CDR3 in amino acids: CSGQTTEAFF. The DNA of the CDR3 is TGCAGCGGACAGACCACTGAAGCTTTCTTT.

The rearrangement joins TRBV6-2 or TRBV6-3 to TRBJ1-1; D is possibly TRBD1 (5 bases). Germline V gene data show CDR1 as MNHEY and CDR2 as SVGEGT. V lost 5 bases to trimming and J lost 1 base, with 17 bases between them. The CDR3 runs to 16 residues. The CDR3 reads CASSPLFRGKNTEAFF. CDR3 sequence (DNA): TGTGCCAGCAGTCCCCTCTTTCGGGGGAAGAACACTGAAGCTTTCTTT.

The rearrangement links TRBV21-1 to TRBJ2-4; the D call TRBD2 from the table was never checked on the DNA. TRBV21-1 is recorded as a pseudogene. The CDR3 contains 18 residues. Here the CDR3 reads CASSKVVTSGLAKNIQYF. DNA for the CDR3: TGTGCCAGCAGCAAAGTGGTGACTAGCGGACTAGCCAAAAACATTCAGTACTTC.

This chain uses TRBV2 with TRBJ2-5; D might be TRBD1 (6 bases). CDR1 and CDR2 (germline): SNHLY, FYNNEI. CDR3 length: 15 amino acids. Between the trimmed V and J ends, which lost 7 bases and 1 base, there was a span of 16 bases. CDR3 residues: CASTGGVGPQETQYF. DNA of the CDR3: TGTGCCAGCACTGGGGGCGTGGGCCCCCAAGAGACCCAGTACTTC.

The chain links TRBV3-1 (or the pseudogene TRBV3-2) to TRBJ2-5, with 11 bases lining up with TRBD1. The junction had 2 bases not matched to a gene; V was cut back by 4 bases and J by 7 bases. Germline V gene data show CDR1 as LGHDT and CDR2 as YNNKEL (reference sequence). CDR3 size: 13 residues. The CDR3: CASSLGQGGTQYF. The CDR3, as DNA: TGTGCCAGCAGCCTGGGACAGGGGGGGACCCAGTACTTC.

The chain recombines TRBV4-3 with TRBJ2-2, with D unresolved. Germline-derived CDR1 and CDR2 are LGHNA and YSLEER. CDR3 length: 14 residues. Trimming removed 1 base at V and 5 bases at J, with 8 bases between. The CDR3 region is CASSQVAATGELFF. DNA of the CDR3: TGCGCCAGCAGCCAAGTGGCAGCGACCGGGGAGCTGTTTTTT.

The V gene is TRBV24-1, the J gene TRBJ2-5; D is possibly TRBD2 (5 bases). Germline V gives CDR1 KGHDR, CDR2 SFDVKD. V lost 3 bases and J lost 4, with 14 bases in between. The CDR3 has 15 residues. CDR3 sequence reads: CATSDRALAGETQYF. The CDR3 nucleotides read TGTGCCACCAGTGATCGCGCCCTGGCGGGAGAGACCCAGTACTTC.

The J gene is TRBJ2-5, the V gene TRBV2, with TRBD1 as a possible D gene (8 bases). The V gene lost 4 bases and the J gene lost 11 bases, with 17 bases spanning the gap. The CDR3 has 13 residues. Germline V lookup: CDR1 SNHLY, CDR2 FYNNEI. This CDR3 reads CASSGHRGGHQYF. In nucleotides, the CDR3 is TGTGCCAGCAGTGGCCACAGGGGGGGGCATCAGTACTTC.